The next 12 T cell receptor beta chains were all read from a single sample in a study of cytomegalovirus exposure and HLA in healthy donors. Vbeta (60) and Jbeta (13) primers were used in the PCR. Using immunoSEQ multiplex PCR, the repertoire was profiled, and TCRdb retains in-frame clones only, with some absent. Seen here are approximately 130,000 clones, 75% to 90% observed once, and the top ten hold about 1.8%. The sequenced sample consisted of PBMCs. The receptor set was obtained from a man in his forties in good health and CMV-seronegative.

The chain couples TRBV7-2 to TRBJ2-3, with a tentative D call TRBD2 (6 bases). Germline CDR1 SGHTA, CDR2 FQGNSA. The CDR3 sequence is 15 residues long. Trimming stripped 4 bases from V and 5 bases from J, with 16 bases between. In DNA form, the CDR3 reads TGTGCCAGCAGCTGGGACTCCAACCGACTAGATACGCAGTATTTT. It encodes CASSWDSNRLDTQYF. The full variable domain, its missing parts supplied by reference TRBV7-2 and TRBJ2-3, is GAGVSQSPSNKVTEKGKDVELRCDPISGHTALYWYRQSLGQGLEFLIYFQGNSAPDKSGLPSDRFSAERTGGSVSTLTIQRTQQEDSAVYLCASSWDSNRLDTQYFGPGTRLTVL.

The chain links TRBV18 to TRBJ1-1; the match to TRBD1 covers 10 bases. CDR1 and CDR2 from the germline V gene are KGHSH and LQKENI. Unmatched junction bases numbered 4, after V lost 1 base and J lost 5 bases. The CDR3 is 15 residues long. CDR3 in DNA: TGTGCCAGCTCACCACTAGACAGGGGGCGGACTGAAGCTTTCTTT. Translation: CASSPLDRGRTEAFF. The full variable domain, with the rest looked up from reference TRBV18 and TRBJ1-1, is NAGVMQNPRHLVRRRGQEARLRCSPMKGHSHVYWYRQLPEEGLKFMVYLQKENIIDESGMPKERFSAEFPKEGPSILRIQQVVRGDSAAYFCASSPLDRGRTEAFFGQGTRLTVV.

The gene calls are TRBV9 and TRBJ2-2; 14 bases map to TRBD2. The ends lost 0 bases at V and 6 bases at J; junction bases unmatched: 4. Germline CDR1 and CDR2: SGDLS and YYNGEE. This CDR3 comprises 17 residues. The CDR3 sequence is CASSVGQTSGRAGELFF. CDR3 DNA: TGTGCCAGCAGCGTAGGGCAGACTAGCGGGAGGGCCGGGGAGCTGTTTTTT.

The J gene is TRBJ2-1, the V gene TRBV21-1; the D call of TRBD2 is as the table states it, not checked on the DNA. TRBV21-1 is shown as a pseudogene. The CDR3 loop spans 18 amino acids. CDR3 DNA sequence: TGTGCCAGCAGCAAATCCCCGGGGGGGCCGGGCCCCTACAATGAGCAGTTCTTC. Its protein is CASSKSPGGPGPYNEQFF.

The chain's CDR3 is CAIRGLAGVADTQYF. The DNA for the CDR3 is TGTGCCATCAGGGGACTAGCGGGAGTGGCAGATACGCAGTATTTT. The chain joins TRBV10-3 to TRBJ2-3, with TRBD2 identical over 14 bases. CDR1 and CDR2 from the germline V gene are ENHRY and SYGVKD. This CDR3 spans 15 amino acids. V gave up 6 bases and J gave up 4 bases; unmatched junction bases: 3.

This clone showed up just once. V is TRBV12-5 and J is TRBJ1-1; 8 positions agree with TRBD1. Germline CDR1 reads LGHNT; CDR2 reads FRNRAP. The CDR3 is 15 amino acids. The ends lost 6 bases at V and 6 bases at J; junction bases unmatched: 12. Here the CDR3 reads CASGSRGQEVSEAFF. As DNA, the CDR3 is TGTGCTAGTGGCTCAAGGGGACAGGAGGTCTCTGAAGCTTTCTTT.

This rearrangement joins TRBV18 to TRBJ1-4; D is perhaps TRBD1 (6 bases). The CDR3 totals 18 residues. Between the trimmed V and J ends, which lost 3 bases and 0 bases, there was a span of 17 bases. Germline V gene data show CDR1 as KGHSH and CDR2 as LQKENI. CDR3 protein: CASSPRASSGATNEKLFF. The CDR3 DNA follows: TGTGCCAGCTCACCTAGGGCGAGTTCAGGGGCAACTAATGAAAAACTGTTTTTT.

The chain uses TRBV5-6 and TRBJ1-5; TRBD1 might be the D (6 bases). Trimming shortened V by 2 bases and J by 7 bases, and 10 bases separated the two germline ends. The CDR3 length is 13 residues. Looked up from germline, CDR1 is SGHDT and CDR2 is YYEEEE. The CDR3 is CASSFNRDQPQHF. DNA for the CDR3: TGTGCCAGCAGCTTTAACAGGGACCAGCCCCAGCATTTT. Supplemented by reference TRBV5-6 and TRBJ1-5, the full variable domain reads DAGVTQSPTHLIKTRGQQVTLRCSPKSGHDTVSWYQQALGQGPQFIFQYYEEEERQRGNFPDRFSGHQFPNYSSELNVNALLLGDSALYLCASSFNRDQPQHFGDGTRLSIL.

The V gene is TRBV4-3, the J gene TRBJ1-1, with 12 nucleotides matching TRBD1. The CDR3 extends over 22 amino acids. Per germline, CDR1 LGHNA and CDR2 YSLEER. The ends lost 1 base at V and 0 bases at J; junction bases unmatched: 18. CDR3 sequence (DNA): TGCGCCAGCAGCCAAGCTTTCCCCGGGACAGGGGGCCTACCAGCTTTGAACACTGAAGCTTTCTTT. It translates to CASSQAFPGTGGLPALNTEAFF.

The gene calls are TRBV2 and TRBJ1-2; D might be TRBD1 (5 bases). CDR3 length: 14 amino acids. Trimming took 2 bases from V and 2 from J, leaving 9 bases between them. Germline V gene lookup returns CDR1 SNHLY and CDR2 FYNNEI. CDR3 amino acids: CASSELGGNYGYTF. For the CDR3, the DNA is TGTGCCAGCAGTGAACTGGGGGGAAACTATGGCTACACCTTC. The entire variable domain, with the rest obtained from reference TRBV2 and TRBJ1-2, is as follows: EPEVTQTPSHQVTQMGQEVILRCVPISNHLYFYWYRQILGQKVEFLVSFYNNEISEKSEIFDDQFSVERPDGSNFTLKIRSTKLEDSAMYFCASSELGGNYGYTFGSGTRLTVV.

CDR3 sequence (DNA): TGTGCCTGGAGCGGAAGGACTAGCGGTTACTACGAGCAGTACTTC. Protein product: CAWSGRTSGYYEQYF. J is TRBJ2-7 and V is TRBV30, with 10 bases fitting TRBD2. V shed 3 bases and J 3 bases; nucleotides not matched to a gene: 8. The CDR3 has 15 residues. CDR1 and CDR2 (germline): GTSNPN, SVGIG (reference sequence).

The chain combines TRBV6-5 with TRBJ2-5; a possible D gene is TRBD2 (5 bases). With the DNA end fitting TRBJ2-7 better, the J assignment may be wrong. The germline CDR1 and CDR2 sequences are MNHEY and SVGAGI. The CDR3 totals 13 residues. CDR3 bases: TGTGCCAGCATTGCGGGCGACCGCTACGAGCAGTACTTC. Protein sequence: CASIAGDRYEQYF.